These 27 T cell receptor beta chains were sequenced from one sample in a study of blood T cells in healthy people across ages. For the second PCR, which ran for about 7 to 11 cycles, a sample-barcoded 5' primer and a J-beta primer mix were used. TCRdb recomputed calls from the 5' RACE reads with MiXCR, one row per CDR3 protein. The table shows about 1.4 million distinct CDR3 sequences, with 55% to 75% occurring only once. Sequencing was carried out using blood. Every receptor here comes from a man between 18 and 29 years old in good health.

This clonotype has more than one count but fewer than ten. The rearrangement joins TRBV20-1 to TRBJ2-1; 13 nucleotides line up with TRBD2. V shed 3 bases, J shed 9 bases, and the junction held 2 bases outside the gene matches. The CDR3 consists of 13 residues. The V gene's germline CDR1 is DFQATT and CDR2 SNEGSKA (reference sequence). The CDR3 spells CSASGLAGVEQFF. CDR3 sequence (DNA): TGCAGTGCTAGTGGACTAGCGGGAGTTGAGCAGTTCTTC.

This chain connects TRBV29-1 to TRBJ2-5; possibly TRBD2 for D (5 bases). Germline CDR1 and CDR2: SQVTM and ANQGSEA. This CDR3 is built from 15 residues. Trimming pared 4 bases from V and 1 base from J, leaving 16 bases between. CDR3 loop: CSVAPLKSGQETQYF. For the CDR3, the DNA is TGCAGCGTTGCACCCCTTAAGAGCGGCCAAGAGACCCAGTACTTC.

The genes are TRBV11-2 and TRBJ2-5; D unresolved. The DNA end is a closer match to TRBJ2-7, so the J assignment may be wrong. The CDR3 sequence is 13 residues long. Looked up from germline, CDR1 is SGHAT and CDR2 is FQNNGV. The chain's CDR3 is CASSLVGPDEQYF. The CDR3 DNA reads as TGTGCCAGCAGCTTAGTTGGTCCGGACGAGCAGTACTTC.

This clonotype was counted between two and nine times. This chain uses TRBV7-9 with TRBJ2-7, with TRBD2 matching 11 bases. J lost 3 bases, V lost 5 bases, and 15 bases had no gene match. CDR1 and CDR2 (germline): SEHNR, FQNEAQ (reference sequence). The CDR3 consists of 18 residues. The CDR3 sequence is CASSTTLAGTSGYYEQYF. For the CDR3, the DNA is TGTGCCAGCAGCACTACCCTTGCTGGGACTAGCGGATACTACGAGCAGTACTTC.

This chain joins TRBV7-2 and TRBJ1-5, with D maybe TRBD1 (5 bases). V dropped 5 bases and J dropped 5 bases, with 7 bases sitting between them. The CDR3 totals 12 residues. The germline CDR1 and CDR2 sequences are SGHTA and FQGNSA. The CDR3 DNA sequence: TGTGCCAGCAGCGTACAGGATCAGCCCCAGCATTTT. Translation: CASSVQDQPQHF.

The CDR3 DNA reads as TGTGCCAGCAGGAGTGAGGATTCCTACGAGCAGTACTTC. This encodes CASRSEDSYEQYF. The rearrangement links TRBV28 to TRBJ2-7; D call uncertain. Deletions cut 6 bases from V and 1 base from J, with 10 bases between. The CDR3 covers 13 residues. From germline, CDR1 is MDHEN and CDR2 SYDVKM.

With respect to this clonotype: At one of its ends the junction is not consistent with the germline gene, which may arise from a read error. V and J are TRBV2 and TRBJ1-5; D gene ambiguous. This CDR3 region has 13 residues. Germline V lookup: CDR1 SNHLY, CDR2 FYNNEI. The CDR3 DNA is TGTGCCGGCAGTACGTATAGCAATCAGCCCCAGCATTTT. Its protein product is CAGSTYSNQPQHF.

CDR3 in DNA: TGTGCCAGCAGCCAAGCGACTTGGCAGTTCTTC. Amino acid sequence: CASSQATWQFF. The J gene is TRBJ2-1, the V gene TRBV14, with D hard to call. The CDR3 has 11 residues. CDR1 SGHDN and CDR2 FVKESK come from the germline V gene. V was trimmed by 1 base and J by 12 bases, leaving 7 bases between them.

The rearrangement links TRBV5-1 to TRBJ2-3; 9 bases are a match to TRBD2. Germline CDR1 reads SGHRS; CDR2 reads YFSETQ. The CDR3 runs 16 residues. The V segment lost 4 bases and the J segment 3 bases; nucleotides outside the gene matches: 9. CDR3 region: CASSKTSGRGTDTQYF. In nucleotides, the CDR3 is TGCGCCAGCAGCAAGACTAGCGGTCGAGGGACAGATACGCAGTATTTT.

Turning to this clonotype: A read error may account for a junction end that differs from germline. CDR3 sequence: CASSTDRGTEETQYF. CDR3 sequence (DNA): TGTGCTAGCAGCACGGACCGGGGGACGGAAGAGACCCAGTACTTC. The rearrangement links TRBV7-7 to TRBJ2-5, with D possibly TRBD2 on 6 matching bases. Per the germline V gene, CDR1 is SSHAT and CDR2 is FNYEAQ (reference sequence). This CDR3 spans 15 amino acids.

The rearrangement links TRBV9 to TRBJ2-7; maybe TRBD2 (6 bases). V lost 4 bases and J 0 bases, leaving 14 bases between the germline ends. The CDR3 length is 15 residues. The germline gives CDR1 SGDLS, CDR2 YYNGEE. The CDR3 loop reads CASSSRLEFSYEQYF. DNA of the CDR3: TGTGCCAGCAGCAGCCGACTAGAGTTCTCCTACGAGCAGTACTTC.

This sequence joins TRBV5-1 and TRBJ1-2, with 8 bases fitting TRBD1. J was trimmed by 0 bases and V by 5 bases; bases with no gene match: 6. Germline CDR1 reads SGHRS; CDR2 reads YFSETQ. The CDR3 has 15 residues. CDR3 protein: CASRPDRAANYGYTF. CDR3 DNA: TGCGCCAGCAGGCCGGACAGGGCCGCTAACTATGGCTACACCTTC.

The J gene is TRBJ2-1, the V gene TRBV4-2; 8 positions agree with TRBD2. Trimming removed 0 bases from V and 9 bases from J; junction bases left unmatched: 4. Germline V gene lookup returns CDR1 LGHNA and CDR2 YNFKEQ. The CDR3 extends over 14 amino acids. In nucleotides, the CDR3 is TGTGCCAGCAGCCAAGAGAGAGCGGGGGCTGAGCAGTTCTTC. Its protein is CASSQERAGAEQFF.

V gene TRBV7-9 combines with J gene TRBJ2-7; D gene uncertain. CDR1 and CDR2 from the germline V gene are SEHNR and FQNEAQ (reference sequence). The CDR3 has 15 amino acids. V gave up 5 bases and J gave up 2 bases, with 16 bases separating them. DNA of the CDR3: TGTGCCAGCAGCGATTCTGGGGTGATGGCCTACGAGCAGTACTTC. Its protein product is CASSDSGVMAYEQYF.

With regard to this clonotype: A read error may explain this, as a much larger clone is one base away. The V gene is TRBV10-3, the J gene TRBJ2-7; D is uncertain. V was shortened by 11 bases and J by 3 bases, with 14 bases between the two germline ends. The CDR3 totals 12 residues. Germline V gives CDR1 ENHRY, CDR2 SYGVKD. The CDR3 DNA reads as TGTGCCTGCAGTGATATCCGCTACGAGCAGTACTTC. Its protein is CACSDIRYEQYF.

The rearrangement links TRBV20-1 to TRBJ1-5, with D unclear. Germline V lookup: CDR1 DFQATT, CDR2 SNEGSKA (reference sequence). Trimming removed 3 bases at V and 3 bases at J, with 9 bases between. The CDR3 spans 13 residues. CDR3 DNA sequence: TGCAGTGCTAGGGACGGATACAATCAGCCCCAGCATTTT. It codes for CSARDGYNQPQHF.

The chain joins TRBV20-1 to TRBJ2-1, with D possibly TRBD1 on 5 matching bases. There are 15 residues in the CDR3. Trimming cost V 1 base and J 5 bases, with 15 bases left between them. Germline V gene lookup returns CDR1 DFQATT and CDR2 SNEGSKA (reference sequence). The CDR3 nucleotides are TGCAGTGCTAGAGGGCTACAGGCCTCGGACAATGAGCAGTTCTTC. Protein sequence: CSARGLQASDNEQFF.

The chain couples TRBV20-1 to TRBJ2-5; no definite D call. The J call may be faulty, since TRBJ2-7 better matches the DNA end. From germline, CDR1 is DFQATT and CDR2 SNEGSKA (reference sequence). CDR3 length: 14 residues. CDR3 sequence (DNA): TGCAGTGCTAGAACGGGCCCCCTCACCTACGAGCAGTACTTC. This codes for CSARTGPLTYEQYF.

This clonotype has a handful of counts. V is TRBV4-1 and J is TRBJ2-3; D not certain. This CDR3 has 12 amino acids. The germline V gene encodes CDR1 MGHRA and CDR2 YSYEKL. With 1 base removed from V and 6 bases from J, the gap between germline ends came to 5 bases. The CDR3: CASSQVFDTQYF. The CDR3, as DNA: TGCGCCAGCAGCCAAGTGTTTGATACGCAGTATTTT.

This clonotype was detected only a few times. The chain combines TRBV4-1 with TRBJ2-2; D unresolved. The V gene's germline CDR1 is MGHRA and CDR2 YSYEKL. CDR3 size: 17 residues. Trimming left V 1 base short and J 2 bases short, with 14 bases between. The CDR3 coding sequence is TGCGCCAGCAGCCAAGTTCCCGGCGACGGCAACACCGGGGAGCTGTTTTTT. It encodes CASSQVPGDGNTGELFF.

In DNA, the CDR3 is TGTGCCAGCAGCACCGGGACAGGGACCGGGGAGCTGTTTTTT. Protein product: CASSTGTGTGELFF. The chain recombines TRBV7-9 with TRBJ2-2; TRBD1 matches 9 bases. V dropped 5 bases and J dropped 5; count of bases not matched to a gene: 3. From germline, CDR1 is SEHNR and CDR2 FQNEAQ (reference sequence). CDR3 length equals 14 residues.

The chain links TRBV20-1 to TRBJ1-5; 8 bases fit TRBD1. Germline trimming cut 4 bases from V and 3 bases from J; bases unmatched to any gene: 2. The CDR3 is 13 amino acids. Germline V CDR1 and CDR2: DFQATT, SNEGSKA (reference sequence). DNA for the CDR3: TGCAGTGCTAAGGACAGGGTCAATCAGCCCCAGCATTTT. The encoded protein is CSAKDRVNQPQHF.

The CDR3 bases are TGTGCCAGCAGGGCGCTAGCGGGATTAAATCAAGAGACCCAGTACTTC. Translating gives CASRALAGLNQETQYF. J is TRBJ2-5 and V is TRBV27, with 9 bases fitting TRBD2. CDR3 size: 16 residues. Germline V gene lookup returns CDR1 MNHEY and CDR2 SMNVEV (reference sequence). The junction had 10 bases not matched to a gene; V was cut back by 6 bases and J by 2 bases.

Written as DNA, the CDR3 is TGTGCCAGCGGACAGGGGCTCTATGGCTACACCTTC. Translation gives CASGQGLYGYTF. The chain has TRBV7-2 and TRBJ1-2; 9 bases line up with TRBD1. J lost 4 bases, V lost 8 bases, and 2 bases had no gene match. The CDR3 spans 12 residues. Germline CDR1 reads SGHTA; CDR2 reads FQGNSA.

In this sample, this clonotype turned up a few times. CDR3 nucleotide sequence: TGTGCCAGCAGTACCAACAGCGGGGGGGGTAGCTCGGAGTACTTC. Protein sequence: CASSTNSGGGSSEYF. The rearrangement joins TRBV6-1 to TRBJ2-5, with 10 bases that match TRBD2. Trimming removed 5 bases from V and 12 bases from J; junction bases left unmatched: 15. Germline values: CDR1 MNHNS, CDR2 SASEGT. This CDR3 is built from 15 residues.

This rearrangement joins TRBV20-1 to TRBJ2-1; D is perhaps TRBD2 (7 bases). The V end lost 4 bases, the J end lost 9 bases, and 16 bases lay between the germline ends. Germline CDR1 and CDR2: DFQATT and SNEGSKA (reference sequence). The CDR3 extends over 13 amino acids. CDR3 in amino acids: CSANAGARVEQFF. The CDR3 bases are TGCAGTGCTAATGCGGGGGCGAGGGTTGAGCAGTTCTTC.

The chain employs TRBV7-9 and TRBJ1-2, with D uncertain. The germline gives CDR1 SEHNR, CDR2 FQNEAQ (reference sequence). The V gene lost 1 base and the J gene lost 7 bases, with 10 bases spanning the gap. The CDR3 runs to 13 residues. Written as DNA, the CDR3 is TGTGCCAGCAGCTTAGGAGAGGGTACTGGCTACACCTTC. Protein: CASSLGEGTGYTF. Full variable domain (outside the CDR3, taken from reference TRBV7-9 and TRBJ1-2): DTGVSQNPRHKITKRGQNVTFRCDPISEHNRLYWYRQTLGQGPEFLTYFQNEAQLEKSRLLSDRFSAERPKGSFSTLEIQRTEQGDSAMYLCASSLGEGTGYTFGSGTRLTVV.